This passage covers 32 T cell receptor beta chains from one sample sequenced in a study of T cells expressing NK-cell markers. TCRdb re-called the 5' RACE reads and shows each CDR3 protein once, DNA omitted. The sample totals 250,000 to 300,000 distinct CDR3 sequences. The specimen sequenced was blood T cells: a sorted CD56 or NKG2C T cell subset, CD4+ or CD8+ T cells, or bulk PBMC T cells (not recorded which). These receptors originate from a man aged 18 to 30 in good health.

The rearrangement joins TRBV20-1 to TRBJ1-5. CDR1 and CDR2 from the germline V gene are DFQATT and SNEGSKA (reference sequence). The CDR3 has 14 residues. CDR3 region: CSARRVGCYQPQHF.

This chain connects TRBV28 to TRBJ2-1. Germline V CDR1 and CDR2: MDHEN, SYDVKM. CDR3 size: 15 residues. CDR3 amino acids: CANLRCVSSYNEQFF.

CDR3: CSARGPSSYNEQFF. V and J are TRBV20-1 and TRBJ2-1. Per the germline V gene, CDR1 is DFQATT and CDR2 is SNEGSKA (reference sequence). This CDR3 has 14 residues.

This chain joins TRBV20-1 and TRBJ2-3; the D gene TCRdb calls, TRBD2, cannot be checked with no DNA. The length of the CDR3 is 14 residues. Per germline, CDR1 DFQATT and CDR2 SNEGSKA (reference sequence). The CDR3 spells CSFLLAGLTDTQYF.

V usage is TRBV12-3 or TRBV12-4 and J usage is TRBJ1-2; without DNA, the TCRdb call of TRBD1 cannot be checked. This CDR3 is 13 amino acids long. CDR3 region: CASSSTGYYGYTF.

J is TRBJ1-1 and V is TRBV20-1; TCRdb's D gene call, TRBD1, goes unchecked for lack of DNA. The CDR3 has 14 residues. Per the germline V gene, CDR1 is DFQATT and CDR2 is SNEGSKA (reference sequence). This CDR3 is CSAPGSGMNTEAFF.

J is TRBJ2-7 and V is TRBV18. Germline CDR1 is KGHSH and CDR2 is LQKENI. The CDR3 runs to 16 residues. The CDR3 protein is CASSPAVAEGSYEQYF.

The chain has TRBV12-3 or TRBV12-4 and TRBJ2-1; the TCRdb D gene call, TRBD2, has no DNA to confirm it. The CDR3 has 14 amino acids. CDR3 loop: CASSPGGLDNEQFF.

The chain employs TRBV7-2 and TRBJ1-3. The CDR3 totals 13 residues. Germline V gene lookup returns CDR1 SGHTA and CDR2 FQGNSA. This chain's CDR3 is CASSTRSGNTIYF.

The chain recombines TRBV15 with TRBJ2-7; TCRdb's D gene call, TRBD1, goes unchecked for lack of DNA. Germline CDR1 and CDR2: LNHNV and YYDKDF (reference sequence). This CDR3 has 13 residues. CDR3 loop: CATRKGGAYEQYF.

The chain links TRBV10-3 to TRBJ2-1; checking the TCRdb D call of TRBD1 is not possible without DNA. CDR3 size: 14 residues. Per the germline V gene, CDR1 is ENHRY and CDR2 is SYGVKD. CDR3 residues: CAIRGTGGQEEQFF.

The CDR3 sequence: CATKAGGGNEQFF. The J gene is TRBJ2-1, the V gene TRBV15; the D call from TCRdb, TRBD2, cannot be confirmed without DNA. Germline CDR1 reads LNHNV; CDR2 reads YYDKDF (reference sequence). This CDR3 contains 13 residues.

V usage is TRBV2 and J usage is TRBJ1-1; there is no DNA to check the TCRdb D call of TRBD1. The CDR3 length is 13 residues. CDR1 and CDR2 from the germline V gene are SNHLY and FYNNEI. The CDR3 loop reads CASNPDSPGKAFF.

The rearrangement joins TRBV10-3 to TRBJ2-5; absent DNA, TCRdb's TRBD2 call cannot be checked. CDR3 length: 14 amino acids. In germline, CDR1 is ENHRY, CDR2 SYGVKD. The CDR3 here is CAISNTGTRETQYF.

CDR3 sequence reads: CATSRALEEGGYEQYF. The chain is built from TRBV15 and TRBJ2-7; checking the TCRdb D call of TRBD2 is not possible without DNA. The CDR3 has 16 amino acids. Germline V CDR1 and CDR2: LNHNV, YYDKDF (reference sequence).

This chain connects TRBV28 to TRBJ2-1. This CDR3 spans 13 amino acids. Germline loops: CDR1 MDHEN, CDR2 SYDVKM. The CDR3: CASSGPSLNEQFF. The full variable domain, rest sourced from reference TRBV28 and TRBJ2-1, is DVKVTQSSRYLVKRTGEKVFLECVQDMDHENMFWYRQDPGLGLRLIYFSYDVKMKEKGDIPEGYSVSREKKERFSLILESASTNQTSMYLCASSGPSLNEQFFGPGTRLTVL.

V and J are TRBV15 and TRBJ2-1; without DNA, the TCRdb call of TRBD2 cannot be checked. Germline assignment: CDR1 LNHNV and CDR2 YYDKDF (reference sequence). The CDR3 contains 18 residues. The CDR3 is CATSRDIERGSSYNEQFF.

The CDR3 here is CASSEGRGQPQHF. The rearrangement links TRBV6-4 to TRBJ1-5; with no DNA, the TCRdb D assignment of TRBD1 cannot be verified. The germline gives CDR1 MRHNA, CDR2 SNTAGT. This CDR3 comprises 13 residues.

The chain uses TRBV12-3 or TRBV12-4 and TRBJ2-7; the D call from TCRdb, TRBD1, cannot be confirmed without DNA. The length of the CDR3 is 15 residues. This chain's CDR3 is CASSPPGTGFGEQYF.

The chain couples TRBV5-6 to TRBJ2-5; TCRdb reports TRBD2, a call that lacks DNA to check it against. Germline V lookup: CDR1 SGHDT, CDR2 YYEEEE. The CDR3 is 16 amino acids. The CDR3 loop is CASSLWTSGEQETQYF.

CDR3 in amino acids: CASTTGTGVQPQHF. The chain joins TRBV12-3 or TRBV12-4 to TRBJ1-5; TCRdb reports TRBD1, a call that lacks DNA to check it against. This CDR3 contains 14 residues.

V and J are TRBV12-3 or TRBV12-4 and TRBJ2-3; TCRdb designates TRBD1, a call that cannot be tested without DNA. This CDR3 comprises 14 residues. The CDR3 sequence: CASSFGGTSDTQYF.

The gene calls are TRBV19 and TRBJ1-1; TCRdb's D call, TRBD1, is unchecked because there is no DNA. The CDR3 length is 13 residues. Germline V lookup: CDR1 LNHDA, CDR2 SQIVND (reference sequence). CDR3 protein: CASSQGWDTEAFF.

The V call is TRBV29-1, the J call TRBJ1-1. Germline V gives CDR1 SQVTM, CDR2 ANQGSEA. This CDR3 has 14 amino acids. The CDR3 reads CSVATREMNTEAFF.

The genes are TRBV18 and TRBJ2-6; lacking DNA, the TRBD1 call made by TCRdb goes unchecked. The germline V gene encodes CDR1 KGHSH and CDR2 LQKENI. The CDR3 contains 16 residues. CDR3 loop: CASSRNPGSGANVLTF.

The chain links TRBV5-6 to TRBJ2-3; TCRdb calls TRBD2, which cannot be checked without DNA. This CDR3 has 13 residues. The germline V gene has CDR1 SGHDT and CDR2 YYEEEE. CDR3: CASSGRAADTQYF.

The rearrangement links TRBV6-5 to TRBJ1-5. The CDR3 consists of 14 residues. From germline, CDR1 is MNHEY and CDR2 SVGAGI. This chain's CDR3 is CASSLGLSNQPQHF.

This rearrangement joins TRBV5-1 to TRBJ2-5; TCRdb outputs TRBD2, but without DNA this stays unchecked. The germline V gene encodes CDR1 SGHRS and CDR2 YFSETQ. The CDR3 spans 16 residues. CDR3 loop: CASSYNPIKGEETQYF. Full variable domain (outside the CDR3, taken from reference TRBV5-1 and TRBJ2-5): KAGVTQTPRYLIKTRGQQVTLSCSPISGHRSVSWYQQTPGQGLQFLFEYFSETQRNKGNFPGRFSGRQFSNSRSEMNVSTLELGDSALYLCASSYNPIKGEETQYFGPGTRLLVL.

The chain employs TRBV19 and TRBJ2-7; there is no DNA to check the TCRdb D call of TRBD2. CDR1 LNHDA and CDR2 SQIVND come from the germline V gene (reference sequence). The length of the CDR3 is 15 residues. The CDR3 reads CASSMGLAGAGEQYF.

The CDR3 loop reads CASSNRDGGFHEQYF. The J gene is TRBJ2-7, the V gene TRBV11-2; TCRdb outputs TRBD1, but without DNA this stays unchecked. CDR1 and CDR2 (germline): SGHAT, FQNNGV. CDR3 length: 15 residues.

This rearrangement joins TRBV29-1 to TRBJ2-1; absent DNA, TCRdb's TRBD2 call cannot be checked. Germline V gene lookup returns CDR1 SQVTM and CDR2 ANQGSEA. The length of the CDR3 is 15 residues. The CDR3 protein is CSVARAGGPFNEQFF.

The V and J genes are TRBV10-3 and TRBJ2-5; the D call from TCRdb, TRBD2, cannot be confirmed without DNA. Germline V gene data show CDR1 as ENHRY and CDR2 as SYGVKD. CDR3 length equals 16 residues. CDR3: CAISESTRRAWETQYF.